This record looks at one T cell receptor (beta chain) sequence and its context. No antigen is known for it. Per-base quality was not reported, and no clone a single base away is much larger than it. This specimen comes from a study of blood T cell repertoires in COVID-19 (dated by TCRdb to the early 2020s). A note on the overall study: The collaborator samples originated in the United States, Italy and Spain and spanned the acute and convalescent phases of COVID-19. The prospective study material was composed of cDNA or gDNA derived from T cells, B-cell-depleted T cells, or PBMCs. Deeply sampled blood TCRbeta repertoires from subjects exposed to, actively infected with, or recovered from COVID-19 were included in the dataset. A freely available public database, intended as a resource for researchers studying the immune response to SARS-CoV-2, is where the repertoires were released. Samples came from the ongoing ImmuneRACE study (first 160 participants) plus 1,254 subjects from 6 global collaborators. Nearly every sample came with metadata listing a de-identified subject ID, COVID-19 status, age in years and sex. Where available, HLA class I and class II types were obtained from metadata supplied by the sample provider rather than from assay-based typing. Beyond this particular receptor, the publication reports: Clinical and demographic metadata were provided uncurated, with the amount varying by source and participant.

TCRbeta CDR3 regions were amplified from genomic DNA using the immunoSEQ Assay, a bias-controlled multiplex PCR. The authors' pipeline ran thus. Within the assay, amplification of reference gene primers was used to estimate how many nucleated cells each sample contained. To quantify the absolute abundance of each unique TCRbeta CDR3 rearrangement, sequence reads were collapsed and filtered. Productive Simpson clonality was computed per sample as the square root of Simpson's diversity index over productive rearrangements. The table was pulled from immuneACCESS by TCRdb, which kept in-frame rearrangements only. Such tables lose some clones; where checked, under half of the loss comes from unresolved V genes, and the rest has no known cause. That table supplies the V and J calls and clone size; D and trimming were determined from the DNA. Present in this sample are some 220,000 clones, roughly 80% of which were seen just once. Approximately 5% of the sample goes to the ten largest clones.

V and J are truncated by 5 bases and 3 bases respectively, leaving an intervening sequence of 11 bases. The CDR3 runs 14 amino acids, cysteine and phenylalanine included. Just the 42-base CDR3 DNA is kept, in frame starting at base 1. The germline V gene yields SGHAT for CDR1 and FQNNGV for CDR2. One collaborating source in Seattle enrolled patients while the patients were actively infected and followed the patients over time throughout the course of disease. Whole blood was collected in K2EDTA tubes by collaborating institutions according to the institutions' own protocols. For TCRbeta analysis, collaborator samples were shipped as frozen whole blood, as isolated PBMCs, or as DNA extracted from either sample type.

This receptor was identified in a woman in her seventies with COVID-19, enrolled during active disease. The chain is made from TRBV11-2 and TRBJ1-5; possibly the D gene is TRBD1, per 6 matching bases. Sequencing input: peripheral blood. CDR3 loop: CASSGRGANQPQHF. In nucleotides, the sequence is TGTGCCAGCAGCGGGAGGGGGGCCAATCAGCCCCAGCATTTT. With all but the CDR3 taken from the reference TRBV11-2 and TRBJ1-5 genes, the full variable domain is: EAGVAQSPRYKIIEKRQSVAFWCNPISGHATLYWYQQILGQGPKLLIQFQNNGVVDDSQLPKDRFSAERLKGVDSTLKIQPAKLEDSAVYLCASSGRGANQPQHFGDGTRLSIL.